This entry lists 27 T cell receptor beta chains sequenced from one sample in a study of T cell responses to AZD1222 COVID-19 vaccine. Clones were read by immunoSEQ multiplex PCR, and TCRdb kept only the in-frame ones, dropping some. The sample contains 100,000 to 150,000 clones, about nine tenths of which appear only once. The source material was peripheral blood, sampled 28 days after the second AZD1222 dose. The source of these receptors is an adult who received the AZD1222 COVID-19 vaccine.

The J gene is TRBJ1-6, the V gene TRBV20-1; 7 bases align to TRBD1. CDR3 length: 14 residues. Looked up from germline, CDR1 is DFQATT and CDR2 is SNEGSKA (reference sequence). The junction had 9 bases not matched to a gene; V was cut back by 3 bases and J by 10 bases. For the CDR3, the DNA is TGCAGTGCTAGTCACAGGGGTAGAAACTCACCCCTCCACTTT. Translated: CSASHRGRNSPLHF.

V is TRBV9 and J is TRBJ2-1; a possible D gene is TRBD1 (5 bases). From germline, CDR1 is SGDLS and CDR2 YYNGEE. The length of the CDR3 is 13 residues. The V and J ends lost 4 bases and 9 bases respectively, with 14 bases between them. The CDR3 is CASSPGSGVEQFF. The CDR3 DNA reads TGTGCCAGCAGCCCAGGGTCTGGGGTTGAGCAGTTCTTC.

This clone was picked up one time. The rearrangement uses TRBV6-5 and TRBJ1-4; TRBD1 agrees at 7 bases. J was trimmed by 6 bases and V by 11 bases; bases with no gene match: 9. The CDR3 sequence is 13 residues long. The germline V gene encodes CDR1 MNHEY and CDR2 SVGAGI. This CDR3 is CAARGTSDEKLFF. Here the CDR3 DNA reads TGTGCCGCCAGGGGGACTTCGGATGAAAAACTGTTTTTT.

Of note for this clone: This sample also contains other DNA sequences that code for the same CDR3. CDR3 bases: TGCAGTGCTACAGGGGTAGGTGGCTACACCTTC. This gives the protein CSATGVGGYTF. The chain joins TRBV20-1 to TRBJ1-2; tentatively, D is TRBD1 (6 bases). V shed 4 bases and J shed 7 bases, with 10 bases lying between them. Per the germline V gene, CDR1 is DFQATT and CDR2 is SNEGSKA (reference sequence). This CDR3 has 11 residues.

CDR3 region: CAISRDLYGYTF. DNA of the CDR3: TGTGCCATCAGCCGGGACCTCTATGGCTACACCTTC. The chain is built from TRBV10-3 and TRBJ1-2; D perhaps matches TRBD1 (5 bases). V was cut by 6 bases and J by 4 bases, with 9 bases left in between. This CDR3 is built from 12 residues. Germline CDR1 and CDR2: ENHRY and SYGVKD.

This clone was picked up a small number of times. This sequence joins TRBV5-1 and TRBJ2-7, with TRBD2 matching over 7 bases. The CDR3 contains 13 residues. Per germline, CDR1 SGHRS and CDR2 YFSETQ. The J segment lost 6 bases and the V segment lost 0 bases, leaving 3 bases of the junction unmatched. This CDR3 reads CASSLAREGEQYF. The CDR3 DNA reads as TGCGCCAGCAGCTTGGCAAGGGAGGGCGAGCAGTACTTC.

V usage is TRBV6-5 and J usage is TRBJ1-6; tentative D call: TRBD1 (5 bases). V was trimmed by 2 bases and J by 7 bases, leaving 12 bases between them. The CDR3 contains 15 residues. From germline, CDR1 is MNHEY and CDR2 SVGAGI. The CDR3 region is CASSYDSPANSPLHF. The CDR3 nucleotides read TGTGCCAGCAGTTACGACAGCCCGGCCAATTCACCCCTCCACTTT.

The rearrangement joins TRBV4-1 to TRBJ1-6; D ambiguous. The V and J ends lost 0 bases and 9 bases respectively, with 15 bases between them. The CDR3 is 16 amino acids. The germline V gene encodes CDR1 MGHRA and CDR2 YSYEKL. The CDR3 loop is CASSQDLGGLRSPLHF. In DNA form, the CDR3 reads TGCGCCAGCAGCCAAGATCTGGGCGGTCTGCGTTCACCCCTCCACTTT.

This clone was counted a single time. The rearrangement links TRBV4-2 to TRBJ2-1; 15 nucleotides line up with TRBD2. Germline trimming cut 4 bases from V and 4 bases from J; bases unmatched to any gene: 5. Germline V lookup: CDR1 LGHNA, CDR2 YNFKEQ. The CDR3 extends over 17 amino acids. CDR3 bases: TGTGCCAGCAGCCCGATAGGGACTAGCGGGAGGTACAATGAGCAGTTCTTC. It encodes CASSPIGTSGRYNEQFF.

CDR3 sequence: CAWSVRLTVQYSNQPQHF. In nucleotides, the CDR3 is TGTGCCTGGAGTGTACGTTTGACAGTTCAATATAGCAATCAGCCCCAGCATTTT. The rearrangement links TRBV30 to TRBJ1-5; perhaps TRBD1 as D (5 bases). The V end was cut by 0 bases, the J end by 0 bases, with 18 bases between. The CDR3 has 18 amino acids. The germline V gene has CDR1 GTSNPN and CDR2 SVGIG (reference sequence).

The chain recombines TRBV9 with TRBJ1-2; possibly TRBD1 for D (5 bases). The CDR3 consists of 16 residues. The V and J ends lost 3 bases and 1 base respectively, with 16 bases between them. Germline V CDR1 and CDR2: SGDLS, YYNGEE. In DNA, the CDR3 is TGTGCCAGCAGCGACCCGACAGTAGCTGTTAACTATGGCTACACCTTC. It codes for CASSDPTVAVNYGYTF.

The genes are TRBV6-5 and TRBJ1-2; D is perhaps TRBD1 (5 bases). Germline assignment: CDR1 MNHEY and CDR2 SVGAGI. With 2 bases removed from V and 8 bases from J, the gap between germline ends came to 6 bases. This CDR3 is built from 11 residues. Here the CDR3 DNA reads TGTGCCAGCAGTTACGGGGGGGGCTACACCTTC. Its translation is CASSYGGGYTF.

CDR3 amino acids: CASSHTESTGELFF. DNA for the CDR3: TGTGCCAGCAGCCATACGGAATCCACCGGGGAGCTGTTTTTT. This rearrangement joins TRBV3-1 (or the pseudogene TRBV3-2) to TRBJ2-2; D gene ambiguous. Germline V CDR1 and CDR2: LGHDT, YNNKEL (reference sequence). The CDR3 extends over 14 amino acids. Trimming left V 3 bases short and J 4 bases short, with 9 bases between.

The rearrangement joins TRBV28 to TRBJ2-6; the D gene could be TRBD1 or TRBD2 (6 bases each). Trimming left V 6 bases short and J 3 bases short, with 24 bases between. The CDR3 is made up of 19 amino acids. Germline V gene data show CDR1 as MDHEN and CDR2 as SYDVKM. CDR3 sequence: CASRVYPPTGRDGANVLTF. CDR3 bases: TGTGCCAGCAGAGTTTATCCTCCAACAGGGCGGGATGGGGCCAACGTCCTGACTTTC.

This clone showed up just once. This chain links TRBV5-4 with TRBJ2-3; 7 nucleotides line up with TRBD1. CDR1 and CDR2 (germline): SGHNT, YYREEE (reference sequence). Germline trimming cut 1 base from V and 0 bases from J; bases unmatched to any gene: 5. This CDR3 region has 16 residues. The CDR3 DNA reads as TGTGCCAGCAGCTTGAAAAGGGGGCTGAGCACAGATACGCAGTATTTT. Translated: CASSLKRGLSTDTQYF. The complete variable domain, with remaining parts taken from reference TRBV5-4 and TRBJ2-3, reads ETGVTQSPTHLIKTRGQQVTLRCSSQSGHNTVSWYQQALGQGPQFIFQYYREEENGRGNFPPRFSGLQFPNYSSELNVNALELDDSALYLCASSLKRGLSTDTQYFGPGTRLTVL.

The rearrangement uses TRBV19 and TRBJ1-5; no clear D. The V gene lost 2 bases and the J gene lost 11 bases, with 16 bases spanning the gap. Germline V gives CDR1 LNHDA, CDR2 SQIVND (reference sequence). There are 14 residues in the CDR3. The CDR3 spells CASSIRLGGLAQHF. Written as DNA, the CDR3 is TGTGCCAGTAGTATAAGGCTTGGCGGTTTGGCCCAGCATTTT.

The chain employs TRBV29-1 and TRBJ2-3; no definite D call. The CDR3 totals 13 residues. V was cut by 4 bases and J by 0 bases, with 8 bases left in between. Per the germline V gene, CDR1 is SQVTM and CDR2 is ANQGSEA. The CDR3 spells CSVVRLSTDTQYF. Written as DNA, the CDR3 is TGCAGCGTTGTCCGACTGAGCACAGATACGCAGTATTTT.

The V call is TRBV5-1, the J call TRBJ1-1; maybe TRBD1 (5 bases). V was clipped by 3 bases and J by 3 bases, with 12 bases between them. The CDR3 sequence is 14 residues long. Germline values: CDR1 SGHRS, CDR2 YFSETQ. The CDR3 coding sequence is TGCGCCAGCAGCTGGGGGGGTTTCGACACTGAAGCTTTCTTT. Translated, it gives CASSWGGFDTEAFF.

CDR3 DNA: TGCAGTGCTAGTAGGGAACTGCTGCGCACTGAAGCTTTCTTT. Its translation is CSASRELLRTEAFF. The V call is TRBV20-1, the J call TRBJ1-1, with D hard to call. Trimming cost V 3 bases and J 4 bases, with 15 bases left between them. The CDR3 contains 14 residues. CDR1 DFQATT and CDR2 SNEGSKA come from the germline V gene (reference sequence).

The chain joins TRBV3-1 (or the pseudogene TRBV3-2) to TRBJ1-1; D not resolved. This CDR3 contains 14 residues. Trimming took 1 base from V and 4 from J, leaving 10 bases between them. Germline loops: CDR1 LGHDT, CDR2 YNNKEL (reference sequence). This CDR3 is CASSQAGMGTEAFF. The CDR3 DNA reads TGTGCCAGCAGCCAAGCGGGGATGGGCACTGAAGCTTTCTTT.

This rearrangement joins TRBV2 to TRBJ2-7, with a tentative D call TRBD2 (6 bases). Germline CDR1 is SNHLY and CDR2 is FYNNEI. V was cut by 10 bases and J by 3 bases, with 19 bases left in between. The CDR3 runs 14 residues. CDR3 sequence: CATKRLVLDYEQYF. Here the CDR3 DNA reads TGTGCCACTAAACGACTAGTCCTTGACTACGAGCAGTACTTC.

The chain couples TRBV5-1 to TRBJ2-3; 11 bases match TRBD1. The germline CDR1 and CDR2 sequences are SGHRS and YFSETQ. The CDR3 has 17 residues. J gave up 0 bases and V 4 bases, and 7 bases lay outside the gene matches. The CDR3 nucleotides are TGCGCCAGCAGCGGAACCGGGACAGGGGGTAGCACAGATACGCAGTATTTT. This gives the protein CASSGTGTGGSTDTQYF. Full variable domain (missing parts from reference TRBV5-1 and TRBJ2-3): KAGVTQTPRYLIKTRGQQVTLSCSPISGHRSVSWYQQTPGQGLQFLFEYFSETQRNKGNFPGRFSGRQFSNSRSEMNVSTLELGDSALYLCASSGTGTGGSTDTQYFGPGTRLTVL.

This chain links TRBV3-1 (or the pseudogene TRBV3-2) with TRBJ1-2; D is ambiguous. This CDR3 comprises 15 residues. CDR1 is LGHDT, CDR2 YNNKEL, per germline (reference sequence). V was cut by 2 bases and J by 0 bases, with 10 bases left in between. In nucleotides, the CDR3 is TGTGCCAGCAGCCAACGCTCGGCCTCTAACTATGGCTACACCTTC. Its translation: CASSQRSASNYGYTF.

V and J are TRBV11-3 and TRBJ2-7, with a tentative D call TRBD2 (5 bases). CDR3 length: 13 amino acids. The V end was cut by 5 bases, the J end by 5 bases, with 13 bases between. In germline, CDR1 is SGHNT, CDR2 YENEEA. The CDR3 loop is CASSRWAADEQYF. CDR3 nucleotide sequence: TGTGCCAGCAGCCGATGGGCAGCGGACGAGCAGTACTTC.

This clone was recorded once. This chain links TRBV18 with TRBJ1-2, with 8 bases aligning to TRBD1. The germline CDR1 and CDR2 sequences are KGHSH and LQKENI. Trimming removed 4 bases from V and 8 bases from J; junction bases left unmatched: 6. This CDR3 comprises 13 residues. CDR3 DNA: TGTGCCAGCTCACTCTCGACAGGGGCCGGCTACACCTTC. Translated, it gives CASSLSTGAGYTF.

The genes are TRBV18 and TRBJ1-5, with a possible D match to TRBD1 (5 bases). Germline CDR1 KGHSH, CDR2 LQKENI. Trimming pared 6 bases from V and 7 bases from J, leaving 31 bases between. This CDR3 is built from 19 residues. CDR3 in DNA: TGTGCCAGCTCCCCTGTTAGCACCACGACAGCCCCATCAGGCCAGCCCCAGCATTTT. Translated, it gives CASSPVSTTTAPSGQPQHF. The full variable domain, its missing parts supplied by reference TRBV18 and TRBJ1-5, is NAGVMQNPRHLVRRRGQEARLRCSPMKGHSHVYWYRQLPEEGLKFMVYLQKENIIDESGMPKERFSAEFPKEGPSILRIQQVVRGDSAAYFCASSPVSTTTAPSGQPQHFGDGTRLSIL.

The rearrangement uses TRBV6-5 and TRBJ1-1, with D perhaps matching TRBD1 (5 bases). Germline V gene lookup returns CDR1 MNHEY and CDR2 SVGAGI. CDR3 length equals 13 residues. The V and J ends lost 7 bases and 5 bases respectively, with 14 bases between them. CDR3 residues: CASTKRGGTEAFF. CDR3 in DNA: TGTGCCAGCACCAAACGGGGGGGAACTGAAGCTTTCTTT.